These T cell receptor beta chains were read from a single sample in a study of blood T cell repertoires in COVID-19. TCRdb keeps only in-frame clones here, not all; method: immunoSEQ multiplex PCR. The sample carries roughly 250,000 clones, just over 90% recorded once. Material for sequencing was PBMCs or T cells enriched from blood (not recorded which). All receptors derive from a woman aged 35 to 49 with acute COVID-19. The CDR3 runs from the conserved cysteine through the conserved F or W. D genes are given only for firm matches. The size field is filled for only some rows; it gives once, few, many or a size class.

abundance	v_gene	d_gene	j_gene	CDR3nt	CDR3aa
.	TRBV11-2	TRBD2	TRBJ2-7	TGTGCCAGCAGCTTAGAGCGGGGGGCCTCCTACGAGCAGTACTTC	CASSLERGASYEQYF
.	TRBV28	TRBD1	TRBJ1-2	TGTGCCAGCAGTTTATTCGGGACAGGGGTCACCTTC	CASSLFGTGVTF
few	TRBV6-2/TRBV6-3	TRBD1	TRBJ2-7	TGTGCCAGCAGTTACGGAGACGGACAGGCATACGAGCAGTACTTC	CASSYGDGQAYEQYF
.	TRBV5-1	TRBD1	TRBJ1-1	TGCGCCAGCAGCAGACAGGGTCTCAACACTGAAGCTTTCTTT	CASSRQGLNTEAFF
.	TRBV9	.	TRBJ2-7	TGTGCCAGCAGCGTAGGCGGGTTCTACGAGCAGTACTTC	CASSVGGFYEQYF
.	TRBV4-3	.	TRBJ1-6	TGCGCCAGCAGCCAAGACCGGGGGGACTCACCCCTCCACTTT	CASSQDRGDSPLHF
.	TRBV21-1	.	TRBJ2-1	TGTGCCAGCAGCGTACTAGCGGAATTAGCGAGCTCCTACAATGAGCAGTTCTTC	CASSVLAELASSYNEQFF
.	TRBV4-1	.	TRBJ2-6	TGCGCCAGCAGCCAAGGAGGAAGGCAGCCGCAGGGATGGTTCTTTGGGGCCAACGTCCTGACTTTC	CASSQGGRQPQGWFFGANVLTF
.	TRBV6-1	.	TRBJ2-2	TGTGCCAGCAGTGAATTAGGGAGGCCAACACCCGGGGAGCTGTTTTTT	CASSELGRPTPGELFF
.	TRBV18	TRBD2	TRBJ2-5	TGTGCCAGCTCACCGGCGGCGGGAGAGGAGACCCAGTACTTC	CASSPAAGEETQYF
.	TRBV5-4	TRBD1	TRBJ2-7	TGTGCCAGCAGACCGAATCCGGGACAGGGTTACGAGCAGTACTTC	CASRPNPGQGYEQYF
.	TRBV7-2	TRBD2	TRBJ2-5	TGTGCCAGCAGCTTCAAAGCGGGAGGTGTGACCCAGTACTTC	CASSFKAGGVTQYF
.	TRBV28	TRBD1	TRBJ1-6	TGTGCCAGCAGTCACCTGACAGGGGGGCCTTATAATTCACCCCTCCACTTT	CASSHLTGGPYNSPLHF
.	TRBV11-2	.	TRBJ1-5	TGTGCCAGCAGCTTAGGGGCCGGCGGCAATCAGCCCCAGCATTTT	CASSLGAGGNQPQHF
.	TRBV11-2	TRBD1	TRBJ1-1	TGTGCCAGCAGCCGCCGTTACCCGACAGGGCTAAACACTGAAGCTTTCTTT	CASSRRYPTGLNTEAFF